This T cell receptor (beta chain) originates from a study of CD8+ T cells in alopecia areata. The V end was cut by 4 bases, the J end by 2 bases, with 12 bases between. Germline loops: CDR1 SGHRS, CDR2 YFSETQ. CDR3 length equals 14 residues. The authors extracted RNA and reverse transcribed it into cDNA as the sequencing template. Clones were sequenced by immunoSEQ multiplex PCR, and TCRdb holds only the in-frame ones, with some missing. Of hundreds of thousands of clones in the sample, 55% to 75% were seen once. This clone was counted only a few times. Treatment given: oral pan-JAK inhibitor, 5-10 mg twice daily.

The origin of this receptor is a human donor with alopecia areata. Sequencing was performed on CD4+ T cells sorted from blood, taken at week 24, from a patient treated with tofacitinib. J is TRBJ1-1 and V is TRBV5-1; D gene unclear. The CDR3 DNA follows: TGCGCCAGCAGCCCCGTGAGGGCTAACACTGAAGCTTTCTTT. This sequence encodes CASSPVRANTEAFF. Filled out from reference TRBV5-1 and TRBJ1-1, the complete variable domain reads KAGVTQTPRYLIKTRGQQVTLSCSPISGHRSVSWYQQTPGQGLQFLFEYFSETQRNKGNFPGRFSGRQFSNSRSEMNVSTLELGDSALYLCASSPVRANTEAFFGQGTRLTVV.